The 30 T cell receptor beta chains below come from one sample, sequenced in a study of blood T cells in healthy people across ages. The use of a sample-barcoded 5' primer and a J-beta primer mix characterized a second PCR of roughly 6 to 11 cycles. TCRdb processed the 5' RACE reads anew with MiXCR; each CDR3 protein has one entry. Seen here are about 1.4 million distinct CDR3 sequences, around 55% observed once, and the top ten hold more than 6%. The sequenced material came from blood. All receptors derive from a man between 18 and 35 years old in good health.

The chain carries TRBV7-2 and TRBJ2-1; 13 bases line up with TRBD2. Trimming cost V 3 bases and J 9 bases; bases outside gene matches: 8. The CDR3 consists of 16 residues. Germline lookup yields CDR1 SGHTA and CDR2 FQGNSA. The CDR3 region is CASSFPGTSGISEQFF. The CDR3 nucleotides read TGTGCCAGCAGCTTTCCCGGGACTAGCGGGATCAGTGAGCAGTTCTTC.

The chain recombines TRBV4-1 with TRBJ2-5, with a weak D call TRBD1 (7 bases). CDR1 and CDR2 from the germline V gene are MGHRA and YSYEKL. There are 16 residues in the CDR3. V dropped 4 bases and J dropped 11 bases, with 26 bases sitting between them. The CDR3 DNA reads TGCGCCAGCAGCCCGGAGGGGGCGCTGATGACGGGAGAGCAGTACTTC. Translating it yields CASSPEGALMTGEQYF.

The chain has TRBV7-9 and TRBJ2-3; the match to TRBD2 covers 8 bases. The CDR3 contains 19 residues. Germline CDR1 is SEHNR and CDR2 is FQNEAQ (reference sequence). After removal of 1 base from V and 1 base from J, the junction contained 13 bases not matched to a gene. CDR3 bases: TGTGCCAGCAGCTTAGGCGGTCTAGCGGGCCCTTGGGGCACAGATACGCAGTATTTT. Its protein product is CASSLGGLAGPWGTDTQYF. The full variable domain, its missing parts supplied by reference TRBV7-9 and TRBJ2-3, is DTGVSQNPRHKITKRGQNVTFRCDPISEHNRLYWYRQTLGQGPEFLTYFQNEAQLEKSRLLSDRFSAERPKGSFSTLEIQRTEQGDSAMYLCASSLGGLAGPWGTDTQYFGPGTRLTVL.

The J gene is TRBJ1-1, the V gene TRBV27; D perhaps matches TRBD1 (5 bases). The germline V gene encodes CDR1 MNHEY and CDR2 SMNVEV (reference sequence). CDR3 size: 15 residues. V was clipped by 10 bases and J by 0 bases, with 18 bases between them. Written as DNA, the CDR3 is TGTGCCACCGCTCCTGGGGGGATGATGAACACTGAAGCTTTCTTT. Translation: CATAPGGMMNTEAFF.

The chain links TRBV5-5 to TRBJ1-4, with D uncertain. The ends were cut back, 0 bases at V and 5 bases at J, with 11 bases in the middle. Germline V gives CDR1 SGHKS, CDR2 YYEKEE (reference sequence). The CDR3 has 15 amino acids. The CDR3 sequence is CASSLDRRTNEKLFF. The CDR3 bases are TGTGCCAGCAGCTTGGATCGGCGTACGAATGAAAAACTGTTTTTT.

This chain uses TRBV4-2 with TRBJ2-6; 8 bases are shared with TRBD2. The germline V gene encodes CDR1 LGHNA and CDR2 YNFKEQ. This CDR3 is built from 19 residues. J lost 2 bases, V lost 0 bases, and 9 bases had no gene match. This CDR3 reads CASSQDEAGVRPGANVLTF. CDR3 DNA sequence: TGTGCCAGCAGCCAAGATGAAGCGGGAGTAAGACCTGGGGCCAACGTCCTGACTTTC.

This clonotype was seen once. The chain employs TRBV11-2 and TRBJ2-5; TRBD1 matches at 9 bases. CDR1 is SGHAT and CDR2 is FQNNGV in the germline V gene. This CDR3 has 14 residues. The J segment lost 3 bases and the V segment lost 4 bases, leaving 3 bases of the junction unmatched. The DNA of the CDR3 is TGTGCCAGCAGCTCGGACAGGGGTAAAGAGACCCAGTACTTC. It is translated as CASSSDRGKETQYF. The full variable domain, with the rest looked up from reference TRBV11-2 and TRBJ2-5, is EAGVAQSPRYKIIEKRQSVAFWCNPISGHATLYWYQQILGQGPKLLIQFQNNGVVDDSQLPKDRFSAERLKGVDSTLKIQPAKLEDSAVYLCASSSDRGKETQYFGPGTRLLVL.

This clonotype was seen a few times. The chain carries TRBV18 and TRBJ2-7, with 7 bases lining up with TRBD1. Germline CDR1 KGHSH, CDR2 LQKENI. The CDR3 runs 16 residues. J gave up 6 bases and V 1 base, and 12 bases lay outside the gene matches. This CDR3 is CASSPQVQGVLVEQYF. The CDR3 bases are TGTGCCAGCTCACCACAAGTCCAGGGGGTTCTTGTCGAGCAGTACTTC. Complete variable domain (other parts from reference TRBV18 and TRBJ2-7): NAGVMQNPRHLVRRRGQEARLRCSPMKGHSHVYWYRQLPEEGLKFMVYLQKENIIDESGMPKERFSAEFPKEGPSILRIQQVVRGDSAAYFCASSPQVQGVLVEQYFGPGTRLTVT.

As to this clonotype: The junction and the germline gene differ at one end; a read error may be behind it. DNA for the CDR3: TGTGCCAGCAGATTTGATCCCTTAGAAAGCACAGAGACGCAGTATTTT. Residues: CASRFDPLESTETQYF. This chain connects TRBV2 to TRBJ2-3; D is unclear. This CDR3 is built from 16 residues. Germline loops: CDR1 SNHLY, CDR2 FYNNEI.

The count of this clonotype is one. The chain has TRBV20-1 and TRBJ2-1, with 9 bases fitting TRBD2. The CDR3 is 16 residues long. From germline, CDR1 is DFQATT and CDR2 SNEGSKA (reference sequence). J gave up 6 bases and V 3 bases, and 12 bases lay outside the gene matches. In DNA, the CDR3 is TGCAGTGCTAGTGTAGCGGGCGGGAGGGACGTCAATGAGCAGTTCTTC. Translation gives CSASVAGGRDVNEQFF.

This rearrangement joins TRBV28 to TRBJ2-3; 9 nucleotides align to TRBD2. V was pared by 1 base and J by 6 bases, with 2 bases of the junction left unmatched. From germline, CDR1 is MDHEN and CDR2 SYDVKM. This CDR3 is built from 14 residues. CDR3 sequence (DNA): TGTGCCAGCAGTTTATCTAGCGGGGTGGATACGCAGTATTTT. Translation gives CASSLSSGVDTQYF.

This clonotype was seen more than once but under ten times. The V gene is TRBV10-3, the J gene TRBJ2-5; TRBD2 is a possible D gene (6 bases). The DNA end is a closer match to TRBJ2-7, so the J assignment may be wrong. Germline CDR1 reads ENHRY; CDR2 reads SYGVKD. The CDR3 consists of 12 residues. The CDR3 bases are TGTGCCATCAGTGACACCGGGGGCGAGCAGTACTTC. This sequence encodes CAISDTGGEQYF.

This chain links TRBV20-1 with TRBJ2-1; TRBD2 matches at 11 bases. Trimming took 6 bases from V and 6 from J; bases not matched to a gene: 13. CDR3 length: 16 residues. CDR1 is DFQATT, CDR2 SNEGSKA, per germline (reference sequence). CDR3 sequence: CSAQGAASGRLNEQFF. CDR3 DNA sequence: TGCAGTGCCCAAGGGGCTGCTAGCGGGAGGCTCAATGAGCAGTTCTTC.

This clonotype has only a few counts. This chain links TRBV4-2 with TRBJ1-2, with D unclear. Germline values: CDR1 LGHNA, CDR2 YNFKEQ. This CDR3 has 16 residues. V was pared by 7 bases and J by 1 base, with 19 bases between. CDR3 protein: CASTLDPPPINYGYTF. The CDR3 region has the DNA TGTGCCAGCACCCTTGATCCCCCCCCGATTAACTATGGCTACACCTTC.

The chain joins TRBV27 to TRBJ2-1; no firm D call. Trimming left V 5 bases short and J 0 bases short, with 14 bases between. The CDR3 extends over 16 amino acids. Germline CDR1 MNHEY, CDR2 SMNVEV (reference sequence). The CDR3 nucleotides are TGTGCCAGCAGTACCCCGACCCGTAACTCCTACAATGAGCAGTTCTTC. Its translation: CASSTPTRNSYNEQFF.

The CDR3 region is CASSPPGQGAANEKLFF. The CDR3 DNA is TGTGCCAGCAGCCCCCCGGGACAGGGTGCAGCTAATGAAAAACTGTTTTTT. The chain has TRBV25-1 and TRBJ1-4; 9 bases fit TRBD1. Germline assignment: CDR1 MGHDK and CDR2 SYGVNS. This CDR3 is 17 amino acids long. Trimming took 6 bases from V and 3 from J; bases not matched to a gene: 11.

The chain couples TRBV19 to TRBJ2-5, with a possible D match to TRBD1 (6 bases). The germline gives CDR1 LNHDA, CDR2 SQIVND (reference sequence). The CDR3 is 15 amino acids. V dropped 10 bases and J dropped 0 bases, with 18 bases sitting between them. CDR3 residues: CATGTHLGYQETQYF. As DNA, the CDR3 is TGTGCCACCGGGACACATCTGGGGTACCAAGAGACCCAGTACTTC.

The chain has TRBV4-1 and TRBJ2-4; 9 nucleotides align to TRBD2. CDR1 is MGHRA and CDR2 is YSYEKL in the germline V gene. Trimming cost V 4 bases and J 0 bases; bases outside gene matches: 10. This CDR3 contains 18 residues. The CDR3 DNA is TGCGCCAGCAGCCGTTATAGCGGGAGTCCCGAAGCCAAAAACATTCAGTACTTC. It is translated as CASSRYSGSPEAKNIQYF.

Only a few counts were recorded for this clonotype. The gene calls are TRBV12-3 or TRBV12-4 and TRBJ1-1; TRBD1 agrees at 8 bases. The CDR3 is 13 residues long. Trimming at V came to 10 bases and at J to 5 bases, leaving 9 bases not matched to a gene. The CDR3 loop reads CATGGLESTEAFF. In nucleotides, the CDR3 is TGTGCCACAGGGGGCTTGGAATCGACTGAAGCTTTCTTT.

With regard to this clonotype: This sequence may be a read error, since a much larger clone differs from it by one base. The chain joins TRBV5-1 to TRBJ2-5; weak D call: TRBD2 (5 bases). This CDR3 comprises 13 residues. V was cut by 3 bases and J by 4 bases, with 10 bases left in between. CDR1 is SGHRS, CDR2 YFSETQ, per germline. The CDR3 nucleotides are TGCGCCAGCAGCTGGGTTCTAGCAGAGACCCAGTACTTC. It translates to CASSWVLAETQYF.

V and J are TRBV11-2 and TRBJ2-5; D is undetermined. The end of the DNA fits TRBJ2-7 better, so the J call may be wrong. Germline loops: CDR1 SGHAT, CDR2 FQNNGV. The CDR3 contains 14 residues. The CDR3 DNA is TGTGCCAGCAGCTTAGGTCCTTGGGCCTACGAGCAGTACTTC. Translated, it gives CASSLGPWAYEQYF.

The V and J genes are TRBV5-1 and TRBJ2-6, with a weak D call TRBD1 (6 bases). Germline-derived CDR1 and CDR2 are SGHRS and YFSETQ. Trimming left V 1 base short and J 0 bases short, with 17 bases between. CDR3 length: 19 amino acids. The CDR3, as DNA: TGCGCCAGCAGCTTGCTTTGGACAGTCCTAGACTCTGGGGCCAACGTCCTGACTTTC. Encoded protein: CASSLLWTVLDSGANVLTF.

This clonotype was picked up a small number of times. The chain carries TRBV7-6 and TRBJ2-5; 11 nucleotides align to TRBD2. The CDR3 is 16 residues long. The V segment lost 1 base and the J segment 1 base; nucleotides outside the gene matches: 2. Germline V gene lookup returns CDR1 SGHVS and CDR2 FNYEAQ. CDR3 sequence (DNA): TGTGCCAGCAGCTTAGTGGGACTAGCGGTCCAAGAGACCCAGTACTTC. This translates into CASSLVGLAVQETQYF.

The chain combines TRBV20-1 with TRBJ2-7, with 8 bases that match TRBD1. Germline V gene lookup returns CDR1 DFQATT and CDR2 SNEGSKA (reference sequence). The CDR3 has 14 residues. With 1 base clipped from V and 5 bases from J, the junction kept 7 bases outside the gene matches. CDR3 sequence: CSARGTGGTDEQYF. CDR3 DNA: TGCAGTGCTAGAGGAACAGGGGGAACAGACGAGCAGTACTTC.

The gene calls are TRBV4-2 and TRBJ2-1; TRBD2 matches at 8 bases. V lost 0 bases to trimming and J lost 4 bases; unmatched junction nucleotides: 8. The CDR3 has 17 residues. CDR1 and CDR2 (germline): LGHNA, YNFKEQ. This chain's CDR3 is CASSQDVVGGGYNEQFF. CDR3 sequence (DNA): TGTGCCAGCAGCCAAGATGTAGTCGGGGGGGGATACAATGAGCAGTTCTTC.

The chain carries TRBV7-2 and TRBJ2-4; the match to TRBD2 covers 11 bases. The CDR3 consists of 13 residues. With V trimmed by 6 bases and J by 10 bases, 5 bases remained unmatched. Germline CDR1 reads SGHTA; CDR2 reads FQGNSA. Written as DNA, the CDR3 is TGTGCCAGCAGTTATAGCGGGAGGGATATTCAGTACTTC. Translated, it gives CASSYSGRDIQYF.

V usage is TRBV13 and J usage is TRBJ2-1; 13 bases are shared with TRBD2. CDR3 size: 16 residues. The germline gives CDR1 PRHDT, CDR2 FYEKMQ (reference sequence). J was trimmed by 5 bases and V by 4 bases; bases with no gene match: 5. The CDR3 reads CASSSRGLAGDNEQFF. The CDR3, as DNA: TGTGCCAGCAGCTCCCGTGGACTAGCGGGGGACAATGAGCAGTTCTTC.

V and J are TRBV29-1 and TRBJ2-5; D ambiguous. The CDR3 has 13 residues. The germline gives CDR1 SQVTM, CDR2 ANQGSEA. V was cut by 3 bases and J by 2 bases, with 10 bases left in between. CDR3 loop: CSVEIGWQETQYF. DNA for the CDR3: TGCAGCGTTGAGATAGGGTGGCAAGAGACCCAGTACTTC. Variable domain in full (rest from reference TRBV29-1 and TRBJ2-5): SAVISQKPSRDICQRGTSLTIQCQVDSQVTMMFWYRQQPGQSLTLIATANQGSEATYESGFVIDKFPISRPNLTFSTLTVSNMSPEDSSIYLCSVEIGWQETQYFGPGTRLLVL.

As DNA, the CDR3 is TGTGCCATCAGTGAGCCTAGAGTCAATGAGCAGTTCTTC. As protein: CAISEPRVNEQFF. The V call is TRBV10-3, the J call TRBJ2-1; D unresolved. The CDR3 consists of 13 residues. Trimming shortened V by 2 bases and J by 6 bases, and 8 bases separated the two germline ends. Germline V gene data show CDR1 as ENHRY and CDR2 as SYGVKD.

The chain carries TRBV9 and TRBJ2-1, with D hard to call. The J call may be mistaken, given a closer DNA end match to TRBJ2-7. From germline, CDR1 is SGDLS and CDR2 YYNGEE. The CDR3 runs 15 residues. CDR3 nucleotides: TGTGCCAGCAGCGTACTCGGCCCTTCCTACAATGAGCAGTACTTC. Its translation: CASSVLGPSYNEQYF.